This T cell receptor beta chain was observed in a study of cytomegalovirus exposure and HLA in healthy donors. In the case of this clone: Its target is not known.

Findings of the study overall: Some V segments (TRBV6-2 and TRBV6-3 among them) were excluded as indistinguishable.

The CDR3 has 14 amino acids. J gave up 3 bases and V 5 bases, and 5 bases lay outside the gene matches. The germline CDR1 and CDR2 sequences are LNHDA and SQIVND (reference sequence). Each of the donors was a healthy bone marrow donor. Primers: 60 Vbeta forward and 13 Jbeta reverse. The assay was immunoSEQ multiplex PCR, and TCRdb's table has in-frame clones only and misses some. The repertoire holds around 200,000 clones, with around 83% as singletons. The source is a man between 45 and 60 years old in good health and CMV-seronegative. Sequenced: PBMCs. The chain carries TRBV19 and TRBJ2-5, with 8 bases aligning to TRBD1. CDR3 in DNA: TGTGCCAGTAGTTGGACAGGGAAGAAAGAGACCCAGTACTTC. This sequence encodes CASSWTGKKETQYF.